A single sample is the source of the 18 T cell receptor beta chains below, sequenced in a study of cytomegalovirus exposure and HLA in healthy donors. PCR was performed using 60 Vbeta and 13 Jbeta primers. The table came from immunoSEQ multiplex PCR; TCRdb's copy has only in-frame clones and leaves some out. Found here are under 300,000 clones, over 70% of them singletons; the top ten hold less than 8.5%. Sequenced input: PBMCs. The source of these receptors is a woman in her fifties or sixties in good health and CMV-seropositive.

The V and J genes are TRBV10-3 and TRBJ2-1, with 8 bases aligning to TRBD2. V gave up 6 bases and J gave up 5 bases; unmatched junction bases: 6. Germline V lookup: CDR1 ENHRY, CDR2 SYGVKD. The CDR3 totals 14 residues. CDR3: CAIRTSVYNNEQFF. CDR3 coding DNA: TGTGCCATCAGGACTAGCGTGTACAACAATGAGCAGTTCTTC.

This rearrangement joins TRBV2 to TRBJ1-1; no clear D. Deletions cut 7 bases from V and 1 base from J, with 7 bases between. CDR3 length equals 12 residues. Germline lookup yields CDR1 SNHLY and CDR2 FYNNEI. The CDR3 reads CASIQKNTEAFF. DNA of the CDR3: TGTGCCAGCATCCAGAAGAACACTGAAGCTTTCTTT.

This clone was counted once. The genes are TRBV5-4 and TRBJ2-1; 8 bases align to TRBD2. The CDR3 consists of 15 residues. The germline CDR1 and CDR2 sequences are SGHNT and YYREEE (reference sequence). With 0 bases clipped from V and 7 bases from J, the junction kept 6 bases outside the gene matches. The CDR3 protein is CASSLAGGPRNEQFF. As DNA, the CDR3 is TGTGCCAGCAGCTTGGCGGGAGGGCCGCGGAATGAGCAGTTCTTC.

Here the CDR3 reads CASSTPPMRSQPQHF. The CDR3 bases are TGTGCCAGCAGCACTCCCCCAATGAGGAGCCAGCCCCAGCATTTT. V is TRBV28 and J is TRBJ1-5; D uncertain. Germline CDR1 reads MDHEN; CDR2 reads SYDVKM. This CDR3 spans 15 amino acids. V lost 6 bases and J 7 bases, leaving 19 bases between the germline ends.

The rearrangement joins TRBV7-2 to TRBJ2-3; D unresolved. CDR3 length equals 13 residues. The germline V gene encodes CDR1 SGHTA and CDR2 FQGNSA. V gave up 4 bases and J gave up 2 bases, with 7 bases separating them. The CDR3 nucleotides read TGTGCCAGCAGCTCCACCTACACAGATACGCAGTATTTT. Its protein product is CASSSTYTDTQYF.

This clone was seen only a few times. The CDR3 bases are TGTGCCAGCAGCGTAGGTGAGCCGCTTTATTCTGGGGCCAACGTCCTGACTTTC. Translating gives CASSVGEPLYSGANVLTF. The chain has TRBV9 and TRBJ2-6; no clear D gene. Germline CDR1 SGDLS, CDR2 YYNGEE. This CDR3 region has 18 residues. V shed 0 bases and J shed 1 base, with 14 bases lying between them.

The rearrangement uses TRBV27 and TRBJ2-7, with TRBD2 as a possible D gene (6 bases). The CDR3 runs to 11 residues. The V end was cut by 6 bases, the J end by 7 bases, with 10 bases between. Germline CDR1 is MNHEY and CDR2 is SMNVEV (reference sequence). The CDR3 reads CASSRAGEQYF. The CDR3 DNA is TGTGCCAGCAGCCGCGCGGGAGAGCAGTACTTC.

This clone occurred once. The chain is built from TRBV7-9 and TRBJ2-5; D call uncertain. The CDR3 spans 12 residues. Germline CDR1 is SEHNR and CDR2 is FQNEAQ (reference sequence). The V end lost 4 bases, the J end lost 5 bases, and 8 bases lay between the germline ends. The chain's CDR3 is CASSWVGETQYF. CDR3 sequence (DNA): TGTGCCAGCAGCTGGGTCGGGGAGACCCAGTACTTC.

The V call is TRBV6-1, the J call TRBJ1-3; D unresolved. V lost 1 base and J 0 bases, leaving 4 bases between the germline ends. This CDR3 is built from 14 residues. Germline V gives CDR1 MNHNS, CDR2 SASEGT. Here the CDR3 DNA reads TGTGCCAGCAGTGAAGGAGTCTCTGGAAACACCATATATTTT. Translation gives CASSEGVSGNTIYF.

The CDR3 sequence: CASSWTSGRAQYF. The DNA of the CDR3 is TGTGCCAGCAGTTGGACTAGCGGGAGGGCCCAGTACTTC. The chain carries TRBV6-5 and TRBJ2-5; 15 bases agree with TRBD2. Germline assignment: CDR1 MNHEY and CDR2 SVGAGI. V shed 4 bases and J 9 bases; nucleotides not matched to a gene: 0. CDR3 size: 13 residues.

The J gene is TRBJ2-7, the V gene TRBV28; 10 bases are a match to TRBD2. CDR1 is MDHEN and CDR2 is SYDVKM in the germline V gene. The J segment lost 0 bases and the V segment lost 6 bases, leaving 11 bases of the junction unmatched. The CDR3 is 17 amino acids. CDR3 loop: CASRSPGLAWSSYEQYF. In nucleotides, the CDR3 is TGTGCCAGCAGAAGCCCGGGACTAGCGTGGAGCTCCTACGAGCAGTACTTC. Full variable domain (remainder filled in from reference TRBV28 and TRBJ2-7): DVKVTQSSRYLVKRTGEKVFLECVQDMDHENMFWYRQDPGLGLRLIYFSYDVKMKEKGDIPEGYSVSREKKERFSLILESASTNQTSMYLCASRSPGLAWSSYEQYFGPGTRLTVT.

This CDR3 is CASSEWDREGDTQYF. CDR3 DNA: TGTGCCAGCAGTGAATGGGACAGGGAAGGTGATACGCAGTATTTT. The chain carries TRBV2 and TRBJ2-3, with TRBD1 matching 9 bases. The germline V gene encodes CDR1 SNHLY and CDR2 FYNNEI. The CDR3 length is 15 residues. The ends lost 2 bases at V and 6 bases at J; junction bases unmatched: 6.

The CDR3 DNA sequence: TGTGCCAGCAGCACACACCCGGGACAGAGAAACTATCAGCCCCAGCATTTT. Translating gives CASSTHPGQRNYQPQHF. The genes are TRBV21-1 and TRBJ1-5; TRBD1 is the table's D call and was not checked against the DNA. TRBV21-1 counts as a pseudogene. This CDR3 spans 17 amino acids.

CDR3: CASSQGPSGRGNEQFF. The CDR3, as DNA: TGCGCCAGCAGCCAAGGTCCTAGCGGGAGAGGGAATGAGCAGTTCTTC. This chain connects TRBV4-1 to TRBJ2-1, with TRBD2 matching 10 bases. CDR1 is MGHRA and CDR2 is YSYEKL in the germline V gene. CDR3 size: 16 residues. V trimming: 1 base; J trimming: 7 bases; junction bases outside the gene matches: 7.

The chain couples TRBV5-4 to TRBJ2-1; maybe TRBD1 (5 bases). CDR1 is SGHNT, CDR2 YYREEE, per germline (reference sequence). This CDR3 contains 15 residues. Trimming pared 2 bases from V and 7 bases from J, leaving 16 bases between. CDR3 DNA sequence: TGTGCCAGCAGCTTAATTGCGACAGCGAGAAATGAGCAGTTCTTC. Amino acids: CASSLIATARNEQFF.

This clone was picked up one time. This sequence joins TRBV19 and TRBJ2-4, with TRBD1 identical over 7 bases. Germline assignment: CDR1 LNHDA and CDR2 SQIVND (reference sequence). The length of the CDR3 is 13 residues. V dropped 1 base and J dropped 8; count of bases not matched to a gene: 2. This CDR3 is CASSIGRGHIQYF. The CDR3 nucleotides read TGTGCCAGTAGTATAGGAAGGGGGCACATTCAGTACTTC.

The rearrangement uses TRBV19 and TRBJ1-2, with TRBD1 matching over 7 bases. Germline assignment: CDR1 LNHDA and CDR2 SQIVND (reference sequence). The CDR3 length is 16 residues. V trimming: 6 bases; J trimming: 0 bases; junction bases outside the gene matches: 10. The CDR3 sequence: CASRGTDLDSNYGYTF. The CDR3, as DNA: TGTGCCAGTAGGGGGACAGATTTAGATTCTAACTATGGCTACACCTTC.

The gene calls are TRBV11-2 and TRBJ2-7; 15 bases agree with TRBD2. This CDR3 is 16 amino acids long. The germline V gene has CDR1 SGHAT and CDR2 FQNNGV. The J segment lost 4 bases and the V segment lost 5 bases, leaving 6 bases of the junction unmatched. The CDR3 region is CASSTRTSGRGYEQYF. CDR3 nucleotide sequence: TGTGCCAGCAGCACCCGGACTAGCGGGAGGGGGTACGAGCAGTACTTC.